The clone carrying this T cell receptor beta chain was seen just once. The antigen remains undetermined. TCR beta libraries were prepared from cDNA with unique molecular identifiers. TCRdb re-called the PCR reads through MiXCR, storing one row per CDR3 protein. The table has under 900,000 distinct CDR3 sequences, 53% seen once. The record originates from a study of post-analysis software for immune sequencing data. Study background: Relapsing-remitting, secondary progressive and progressive-relapsing multiple sclerosis courses were included.

Looked up from germline, CDR1 is SGHTA and CDR2 is FQGNSA. This CDR3 is 15 amino acids long. Trimming left V 4 bases short and J 0 bases short, with 12 bases between. Study results and limitations: TRBV5-6, TRBV5-1 and TRBV20-1 belonged to a set of about five TRBV segments that were more frequent in patients than controls.

The V call is TRBV7-2, the J call TRBJ1-2, with D possibly being TRBD1 (5 bases). The sequencing sample was made of blood. This TCR came from a girl between 5 and 17 years old with multiple sclerosis. The chain's CDR3 is CASSSRVGANYGYTF. In nucleotides, the CDR3 is TGTGCCAGCAGCTCCAGGGTAGGGGCTAACTATGGCTACACCTTC.